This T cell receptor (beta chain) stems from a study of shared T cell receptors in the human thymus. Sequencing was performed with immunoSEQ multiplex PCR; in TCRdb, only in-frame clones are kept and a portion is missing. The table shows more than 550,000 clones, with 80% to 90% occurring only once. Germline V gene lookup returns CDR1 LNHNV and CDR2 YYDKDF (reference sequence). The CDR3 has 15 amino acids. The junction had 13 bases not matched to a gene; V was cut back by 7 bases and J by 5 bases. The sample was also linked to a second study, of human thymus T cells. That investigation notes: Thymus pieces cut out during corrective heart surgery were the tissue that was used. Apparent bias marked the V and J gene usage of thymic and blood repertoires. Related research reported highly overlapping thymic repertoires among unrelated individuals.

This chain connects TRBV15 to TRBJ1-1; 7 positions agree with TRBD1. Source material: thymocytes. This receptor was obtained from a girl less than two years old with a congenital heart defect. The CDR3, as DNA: TGTGCCACCAAACAAGCCCGGGACAGTCGAACTGAAGCTTTCTTT. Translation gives CATKQARDSRTEAFF. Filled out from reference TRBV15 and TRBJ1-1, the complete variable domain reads DAMVIQNPRYQVTQFGKPVTLSCSQTLNHNVMYWYQQKSSQAPKLLFHYYDKDFNNEADTPDNFQSRRPNTSFCFLDIRSPGLGDTAMYLCATKQARDSRTEAFFGQGTRLTVV.